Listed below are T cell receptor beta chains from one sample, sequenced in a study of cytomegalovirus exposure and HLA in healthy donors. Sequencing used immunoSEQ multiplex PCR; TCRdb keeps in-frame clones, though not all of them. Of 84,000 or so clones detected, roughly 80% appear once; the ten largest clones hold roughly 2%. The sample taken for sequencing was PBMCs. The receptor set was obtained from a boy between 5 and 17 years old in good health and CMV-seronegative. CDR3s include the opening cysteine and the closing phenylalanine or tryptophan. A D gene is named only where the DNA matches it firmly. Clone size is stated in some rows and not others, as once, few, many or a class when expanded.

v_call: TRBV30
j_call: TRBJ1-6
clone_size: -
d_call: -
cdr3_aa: CAWRSGVGSPLHF
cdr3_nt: TGTGCCTGGAGGTCAGGGGTCGGCTCACCCCTCCACTTT

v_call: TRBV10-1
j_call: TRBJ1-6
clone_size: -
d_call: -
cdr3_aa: CASQRDSNSPLHF
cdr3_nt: TGCGCCAGTCAACGGGACTCTAATTCACCCCTCCACTTT

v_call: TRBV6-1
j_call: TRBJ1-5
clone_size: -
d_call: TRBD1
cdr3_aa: CASSDPTGPQPQHF
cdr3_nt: TGTGCCAGCAGTGATCCGACAGGGCCCCAGCCCCAGCATTTT

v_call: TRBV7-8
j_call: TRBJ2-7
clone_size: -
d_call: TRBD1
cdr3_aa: CASSLTTGGNYEQYF
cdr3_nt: TGTGCCAGCAGCTTAACGACAGGGGGCAACTACGAGCAGTACTTC

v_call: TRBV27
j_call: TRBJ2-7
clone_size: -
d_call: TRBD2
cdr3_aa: CASSLSLAGEQYF
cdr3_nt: TGTGCCAGCAGTTTAAGCCTAGCGGGCGAGCAGTACTTC

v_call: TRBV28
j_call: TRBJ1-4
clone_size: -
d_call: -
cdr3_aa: CASSFGTILGGEKLFF
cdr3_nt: TGTGCCAGCAGTTTCGGGACAATCCTTGGAGGCGAAAAACTGTTTTTT

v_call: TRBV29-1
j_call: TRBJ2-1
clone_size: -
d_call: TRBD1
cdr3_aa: CSVEPGQGVFNEQFF
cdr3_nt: TGCAGCGTTGAACCAGGCCAGGGGGTATTCAATGAGCAGTTCTTC

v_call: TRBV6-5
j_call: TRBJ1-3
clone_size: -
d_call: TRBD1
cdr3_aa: CASSLDRGSGNTIYF
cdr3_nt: TGTGCCAGCAGCCTCGACAGGGGGTCTGGAAACACCATATATTTT

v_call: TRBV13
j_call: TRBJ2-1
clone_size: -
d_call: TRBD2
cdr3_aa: CASSLDREGQDEQFF
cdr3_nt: TGTGCCAGCAGCTTAGATCGGGAGGGCCAGGATGAGCAGTTCTTC

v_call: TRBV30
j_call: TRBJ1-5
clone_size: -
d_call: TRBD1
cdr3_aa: CAWSRDRRNQPQHF
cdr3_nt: TGTGCCTGGAGCCGGGACAGGAGAAATCAGCCCCAGCATTTT

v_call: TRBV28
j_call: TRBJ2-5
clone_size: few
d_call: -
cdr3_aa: CASSSRQGRGGKETQYF
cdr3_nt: TGTGCCAGCAGTTCCAGACAGGGGCGGGGGGGCAAGGAGACCCAGTACTTC

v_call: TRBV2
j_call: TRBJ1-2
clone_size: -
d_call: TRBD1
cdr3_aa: CASSDGTVENYGYTF
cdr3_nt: TGTGCCAGCAGTGATGGGACAGTCGAAAACTATGGCTACACCTTC

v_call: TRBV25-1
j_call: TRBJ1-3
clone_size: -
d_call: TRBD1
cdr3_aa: CASSETGEYTIYF
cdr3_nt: TGTGCCAGCAGTGAAACAGGGGAATACACCATATATTTT

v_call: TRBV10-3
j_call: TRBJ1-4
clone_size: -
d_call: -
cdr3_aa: CAISQGLNEKLFF
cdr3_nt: TGTGCCATCAGCCAGGGCCTTAATGAAAAACTGTTTTTT

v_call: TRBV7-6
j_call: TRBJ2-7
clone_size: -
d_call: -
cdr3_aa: CASSRSPGDEQYF
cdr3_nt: TGTGCCAGCAGCCGATCCCCCGGGGACGAGCAGTACTTC

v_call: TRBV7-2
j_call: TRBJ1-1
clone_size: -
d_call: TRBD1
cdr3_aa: CASRPGTGELEAFF
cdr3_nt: TGTGCCAGCAGACCCGGGACAGGGGAACTTGAAGCTTTCTTT

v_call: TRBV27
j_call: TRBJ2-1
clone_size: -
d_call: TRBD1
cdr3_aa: CASSTETGPYNEQFF
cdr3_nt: TGTGCCAGCAGTACCGAGACAGGGCCATACAATGAGCAGTTCTTC

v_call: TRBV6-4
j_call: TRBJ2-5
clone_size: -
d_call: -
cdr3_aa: CASRSAPLASGETQYF
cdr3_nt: TGTGCCAGCAGAAGCGCCCCACTAGCTTCAGGGGAGACCCAGTACTTC

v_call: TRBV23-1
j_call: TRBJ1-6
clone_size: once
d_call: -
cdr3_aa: CASPRGPLHF
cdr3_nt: TGCGCCAGTCCCCGGGGTCCCCTCCACTTT

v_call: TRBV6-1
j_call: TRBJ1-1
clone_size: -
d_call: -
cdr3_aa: CASRGLDTEAFF
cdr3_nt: TGTGCCAGCAGGGGACTGGACACTGAAGCTTTCTTT

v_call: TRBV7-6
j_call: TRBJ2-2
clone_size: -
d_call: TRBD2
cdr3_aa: CASSPLGGTILPGELFF
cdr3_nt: TGTGCCAGCAGCCCCCTGGGCGGGACTATCCTACCGGGGGAGCTGTTTTTT

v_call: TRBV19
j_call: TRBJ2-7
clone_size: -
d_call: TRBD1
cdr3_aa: CATSYRQGYEQYF
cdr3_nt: TGTGCCACCTCCTACCGACAGGGCTACGAGCAGTACTTC

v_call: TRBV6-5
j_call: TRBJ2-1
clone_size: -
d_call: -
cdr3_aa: CAIAPDSSYNEQFF
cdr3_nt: TGTGCCATCGCCCCGGACTCCTCCTACAATGAGCAGTTCTTC

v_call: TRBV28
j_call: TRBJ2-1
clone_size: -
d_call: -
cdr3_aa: CASSLVLYNEQFF
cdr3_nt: TGTGCCAGCAGTTTAGTTCTCTACAATGAGCAGTTCTTC

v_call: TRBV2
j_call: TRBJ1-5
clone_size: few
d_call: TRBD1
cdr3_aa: CASSYTGTGGSQPQHF
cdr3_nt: TGTGCCAGCAGTTACACCGGGACAGGGGGCAGCCAGCCCCAGCATTTT

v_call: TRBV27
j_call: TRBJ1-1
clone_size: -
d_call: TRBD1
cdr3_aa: CASIRQGRGTEAFF
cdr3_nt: TGTGCCAGCATCCGACAGGGAAGGGGCACTGAAGCTTTCTTT

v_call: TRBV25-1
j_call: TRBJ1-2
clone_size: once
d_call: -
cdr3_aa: CASSELEDSPNYGYTF
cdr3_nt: TGTGCCAGCAGTGAATTGGAAGACAGTCCTAACTATGGCTACACCTTC

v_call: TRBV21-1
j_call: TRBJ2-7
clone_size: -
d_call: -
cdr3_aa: CASSKRSGRVNEQYF
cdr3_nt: TGTGCCAGCAGCAAACGGAGCGGGAGAGTCAACGAGCAGTACTTC

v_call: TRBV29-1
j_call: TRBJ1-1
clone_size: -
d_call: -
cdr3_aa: CSVDDSPADNEAFF
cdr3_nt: TGCAGCGTTGACGACAGTCCCGCCGACAATGAAGCTTTCTTT

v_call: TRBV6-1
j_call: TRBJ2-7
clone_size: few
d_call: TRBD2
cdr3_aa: CASFREGNEQYF
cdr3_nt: TGTGCCAGCTTCAGGGAGGGCAACGAGCAGTACTTC

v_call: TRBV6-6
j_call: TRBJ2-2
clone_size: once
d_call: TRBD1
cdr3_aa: CASIDTDRAYTGELFF
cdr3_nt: TGTGCCAGCATTGACACCGACAGGGCCTACACCGGGGAGCTGTTTTTT

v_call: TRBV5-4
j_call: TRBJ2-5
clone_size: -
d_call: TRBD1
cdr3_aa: CASSGQGKETQYF
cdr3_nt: TGTGCCAGCAGCGGACAGGGAAAAGAGACCCAGTACTTC